Sequencing of this T cell receptor (beta chain) was carried out in a study of regulatory and conventional T cells in RAG deficiency. Trimming removed 5 bases at V and 5 bases at J, with 12 bases between. The germline V gene encodes CDR1 SGHTA and CDR2 FQGNSA. There are 13 residues in the CDR3. Findings and caveats of the study: Shannon entropy fell and Simpson indices rose in RAG-deficient patients. In Omenn syndrome, Treg and Tconv repertoires overlapped >75%. Omenn syndrome and CID/AS patients had around 100-fold fewer unique Treg TCR beta sequences, versus 9.5 to 10-fold elsewhere.

Using immunoSEQ multiplex PCR, the repertoire was profiled, and TCRdb retains in-frame clones only, with some absent. The profile shows about 30,000 clones, about nine tenths of them singletons. Regulatory T cells were sorted from blood as CD4+ CD25-high CD127-low cells. On this clone: As yet, its antigen is unknown.

These same data were also listed under a study on regulatory T cells. That publication notes: Amplification used 52 TRBV primers and 13 TRBJ primers. Regulatory T cells showed the strongest V-J pair restriction and V/J gene skewing among patient repertoires.

The TCR sequence derives from a human donor in good health. What was sequenced was Tregs sorted from blood. This chain uses TRBV7-2 with TRBJ2-5; D is perhaps TRBD1 (7 bases). CDR3 nucleotides: TGTGCCAGCAGCAAGACAGGGAGGGAGACCCAGTACTTC. This encodes CASSKTGRETQYF. Full variable domain (remainder filled in from reference TRBV7-2 and TRBJ2-5): GAGVSQSPSNKVTEKGKDVELRCDPISGHTALYWYRQSLGQGLEFLIYFQGNSAPDKSGLPSDRFSAERTGGSVSTLTIQRTQQEDSAVYLCASSKTGRETQYFGPGTRLLVL.